Given below is one TCR beta chain in context. Its target antigen remains unknown. Nothing much larger sits one base from this clone, and base qualities are not available. There are 14 amino acids in the CDR3, from cysteine to phenylalanine inclusive. Left in the record is the CDR3 DNA by itself, 42 bases read in frame from the first base. The germline V gene specifies KGHSH as CDR1 and LQKENI as CDR2. Ends trimmed: V by 5 bases, J by 7 bases; bases unmatched to a gene: 5. The meaning of the sample's time point label: baseline before first vaccination. The vaccinee samples were drawn from two UK trials, COV001 and COV002, one of which was a single-blind randomized controlled phase 2/3 trial testing AZD1222 (ChAdOx1 nCoV-19) in healthy adults. For TCRbeta chain sequencing, PBMC samples were collected from trial participants at day 0 and at day 28 after the second dose. The CDR3 regions of human TCRbeta chains were subjected to immunosequencing. The original pipeline was this. TCRs in the repertoires were matched against a reference library of SARS-CoV-2-specific TCRs that had been generated with the MIRA antigen-specificity platform. Breadth meant the fraction of unique TCRs that were SARS-CoV-2-associated, whereas depth meant the fraction of total T cells that were SARS-CoV-2-associated. Using the MIRA data, each spike-specific TCR was mapped to the spike region that the TCR reacts to and placed in a CD4 or CD8 class. Log10-transformed breadth and depth values were compared by one-way ANOVA with Sidak's multiple comparisons tests. This immuneACCESS table, as held by TCRdb, lists in-frame sequences with V and J called but not all clones. Of the missing ones, under half trace to an unresolved V gene in checked studies; the others have no known cause. That table gives V, J and clone size, and the DNA gave D and trimming. For this sample there are roughly 140,000 clones; 93% appear just once. Roughly 4.9% of the sample belongs to the ten largest clones.

The sample is drawn from a study of T cell responses to AZD1222 COVID-19 vaccine (dated by TCRdb to the early 2020s). About the investigation overall: AZD1222 recipients whose second dose came at about 4 weeks and those whose second dose came at about 12 weeks were combined into one group, since spike-specific TCR depth and breadth did not differ between the two schedules. Trial participants were enrolled into age subgroups of 18-55, 56-69 and 70-plus years, which contained roughly 150, 30 and 60 TCR-sequenced participants, respectively. A total of over 230 trial participants underwent TCR sequencing, of whom some 210 received two doses of AZD1222 and some 25 received two doses of the MenACWY control vaccine.

What the research found in general, with its limitations: The 56-69-year group was small, and its depth increase did not reach significance, likely because of low power. Epitopes outside the regions mutated in the B.1.351 and B.1.1.7 variants were reportedly recognized by nearly half of the unique spike-specific TCRs. Vaccine-associated CD4 TCRs spanned the whole spike protein, with dominant responses in regions 160-218 and 743-854. Because no day 14 peak-response samples were available, repertoires were characterized only after the peak T cell response. Participants were mostly white British and included more females than males, and it was suggested by the authors that clonal diversity may have been underestimated. After two AZD1222 doses, both the breadth and the depth of spike-specific TCRs were significantly higher than at day 0 and than in MenACWY recipients. Conclusions about previously exposed vaccinees are limited because only five to seven AZD1222 recipients were SARS-CoV-2 seropositive at baseline.

The receptor was isolated from an adult in good health. This specimen was peripheral blood, taken on day 0 of AZD1222 vaccination. The V and J genes are TRBV18 and TRBJ1-6, and 7 bases in between align with TRBD1. The base sequence is TGTGCCAGCTCAACCGGGACAGAAAATTCACCCCTCCACTTT. Its protein is CASSTGTENSPLHF.